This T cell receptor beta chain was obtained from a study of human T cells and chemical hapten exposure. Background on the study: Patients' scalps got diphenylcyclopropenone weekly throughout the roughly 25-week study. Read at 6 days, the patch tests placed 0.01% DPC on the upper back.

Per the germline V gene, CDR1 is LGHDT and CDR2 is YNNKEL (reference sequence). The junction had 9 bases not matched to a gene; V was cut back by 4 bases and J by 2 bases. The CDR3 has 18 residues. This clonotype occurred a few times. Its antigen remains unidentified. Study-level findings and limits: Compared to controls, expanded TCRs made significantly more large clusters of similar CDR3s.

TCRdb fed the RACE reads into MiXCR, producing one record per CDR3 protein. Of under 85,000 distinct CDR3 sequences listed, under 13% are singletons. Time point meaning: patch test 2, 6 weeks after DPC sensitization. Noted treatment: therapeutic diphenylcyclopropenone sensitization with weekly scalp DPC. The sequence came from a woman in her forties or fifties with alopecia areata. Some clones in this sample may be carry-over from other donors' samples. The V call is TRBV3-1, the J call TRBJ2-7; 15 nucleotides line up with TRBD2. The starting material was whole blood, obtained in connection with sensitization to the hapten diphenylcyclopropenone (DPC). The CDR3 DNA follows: TGTGCCAGCAGCCTAACCCCGGGACTAGCGGGAGGTACCTACGAGCAGTACTTC. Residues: CASSLTPGLAGGTYEQYF.